Below, one T cell receptor (beta chain) is given with its context. The data originate from a study of control samples from healthy donors and cancer patients. The CDR3 has 14 amino acids. Germline CDR1 and CDR2: DFQATT and SNEGSKA (reference sequence). V shed 3 bases and J shed 4 bases, with 13 bases lying between them. Sequencing used immunoSEQ multiplex PCR; TCRdb keeps in-frame clones, though not all of them. The table lists 150,000 to 200,000 clones, around 88% of them singletons. The chain has TRBV20-1 and TRBJ1-5; no clear D. Specimen: blood. This clonotype originated in a woman in her thirties in good health. CDR3 sequence (DNA): TGCAGTGCTAGTCGGGTCAGAAAAAATCAGCCCCAGCATTTT. Translation: CSASRVRKNQPQHF.